Detailed here is one T cell receptor beta chain. Antigen: not known. This sample was included in a study of long-term antiretroviral therapy in people with HIV. Study-wide results and limits: At every time point, clones expanded before ART dominated the repertoire. Controls showed broader CDR3 length ranges than did the HIV repertoires.

The assay, immunoSEQ v3.0, was run at survey level. Profiling relied on immunoSEQ multiplex PCR, and the TCRdb table lists in-frame clones only, not all of them. The sample consists of 25,000 to 35,000 clones, nearly 95% of them appearing once. The sequence was obtained from a young man with HIV. The sample consisted of unsorted PBMCs, taken 6 to 6.5 years after starting antiretroviral therapy.

CDR3 sequence (DNA): TGTGCCAGCAGCCAAGCGGTGGGTAATAGCAATCAGCCCCAGCATTTT. This gives the protein CASSQAVGNSNQPQHF. V usage is TRBV4-2 and J usage is TRBJ1-5; D uncertain. Trimming left V 1 base short and J 0 bases short, with 10 bases between. The CDR3 has 16 amino acids. Looked up from germline, CDR1 is LGHNA and CDR2 is YNFKEQ.